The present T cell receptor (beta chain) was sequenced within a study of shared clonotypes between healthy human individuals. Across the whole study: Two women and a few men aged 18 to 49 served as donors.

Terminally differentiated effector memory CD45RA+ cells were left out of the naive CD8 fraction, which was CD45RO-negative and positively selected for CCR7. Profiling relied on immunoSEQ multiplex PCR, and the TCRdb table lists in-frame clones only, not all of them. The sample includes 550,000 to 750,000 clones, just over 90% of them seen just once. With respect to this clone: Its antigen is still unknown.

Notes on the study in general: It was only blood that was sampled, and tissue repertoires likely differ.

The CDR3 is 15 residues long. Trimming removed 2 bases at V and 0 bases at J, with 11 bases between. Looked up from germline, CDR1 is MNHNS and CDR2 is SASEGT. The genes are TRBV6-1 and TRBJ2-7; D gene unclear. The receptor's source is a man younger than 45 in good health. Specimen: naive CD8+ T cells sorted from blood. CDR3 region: CASSERAIGSYEQYF. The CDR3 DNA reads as TGTGCCAGCAGTGAACGGGCCATAGGCTCCTACGAGCAGTACTTC.